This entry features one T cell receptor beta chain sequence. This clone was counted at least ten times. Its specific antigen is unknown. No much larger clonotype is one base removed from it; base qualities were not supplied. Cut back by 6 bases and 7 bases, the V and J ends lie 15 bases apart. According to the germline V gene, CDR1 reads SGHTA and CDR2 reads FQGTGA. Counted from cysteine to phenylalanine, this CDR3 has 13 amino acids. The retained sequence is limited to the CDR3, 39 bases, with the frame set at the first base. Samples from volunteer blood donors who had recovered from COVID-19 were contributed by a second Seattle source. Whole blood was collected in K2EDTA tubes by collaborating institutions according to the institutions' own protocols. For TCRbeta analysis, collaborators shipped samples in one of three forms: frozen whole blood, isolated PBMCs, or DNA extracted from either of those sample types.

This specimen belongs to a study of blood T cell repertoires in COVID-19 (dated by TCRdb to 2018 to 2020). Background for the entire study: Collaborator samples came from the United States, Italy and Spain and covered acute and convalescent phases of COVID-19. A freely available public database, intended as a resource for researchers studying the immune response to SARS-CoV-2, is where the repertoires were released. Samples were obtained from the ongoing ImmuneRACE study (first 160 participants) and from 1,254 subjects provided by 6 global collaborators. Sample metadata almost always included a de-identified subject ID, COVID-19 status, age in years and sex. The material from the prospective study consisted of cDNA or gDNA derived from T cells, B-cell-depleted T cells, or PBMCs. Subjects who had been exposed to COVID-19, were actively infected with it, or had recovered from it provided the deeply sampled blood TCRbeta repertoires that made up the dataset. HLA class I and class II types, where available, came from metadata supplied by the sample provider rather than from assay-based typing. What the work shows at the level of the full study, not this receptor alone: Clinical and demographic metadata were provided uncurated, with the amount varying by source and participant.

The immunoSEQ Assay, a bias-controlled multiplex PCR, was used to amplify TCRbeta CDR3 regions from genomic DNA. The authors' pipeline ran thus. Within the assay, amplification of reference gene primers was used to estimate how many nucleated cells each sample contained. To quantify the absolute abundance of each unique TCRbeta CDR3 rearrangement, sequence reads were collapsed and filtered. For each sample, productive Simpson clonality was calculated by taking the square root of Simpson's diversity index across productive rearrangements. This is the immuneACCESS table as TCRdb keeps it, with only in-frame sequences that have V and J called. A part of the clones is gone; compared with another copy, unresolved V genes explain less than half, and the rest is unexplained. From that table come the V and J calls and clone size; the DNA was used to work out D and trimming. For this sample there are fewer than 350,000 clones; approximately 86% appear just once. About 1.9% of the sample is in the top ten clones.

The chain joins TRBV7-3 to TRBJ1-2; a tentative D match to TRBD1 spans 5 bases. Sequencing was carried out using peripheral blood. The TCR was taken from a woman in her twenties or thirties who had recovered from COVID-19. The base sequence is TGTGCCAGCAGTCAGGGAGGTTCGGGTGGCTACACCTTC. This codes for CASSQGGSGGYTF.